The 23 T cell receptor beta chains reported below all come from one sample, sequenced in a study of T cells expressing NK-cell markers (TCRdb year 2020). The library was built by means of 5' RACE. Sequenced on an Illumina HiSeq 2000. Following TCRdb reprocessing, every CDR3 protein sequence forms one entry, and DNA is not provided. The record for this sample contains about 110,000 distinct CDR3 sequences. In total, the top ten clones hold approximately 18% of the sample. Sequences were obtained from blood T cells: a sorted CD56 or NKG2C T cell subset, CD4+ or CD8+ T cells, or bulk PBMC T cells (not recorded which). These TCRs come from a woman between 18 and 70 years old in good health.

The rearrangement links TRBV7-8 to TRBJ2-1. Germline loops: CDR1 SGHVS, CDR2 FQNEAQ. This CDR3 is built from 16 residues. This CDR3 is CASSLNAASSYNEQFF.

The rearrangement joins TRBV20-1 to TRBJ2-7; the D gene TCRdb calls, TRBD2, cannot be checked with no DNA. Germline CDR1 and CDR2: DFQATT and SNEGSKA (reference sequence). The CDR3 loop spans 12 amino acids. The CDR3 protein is CSATALSYEQYF.

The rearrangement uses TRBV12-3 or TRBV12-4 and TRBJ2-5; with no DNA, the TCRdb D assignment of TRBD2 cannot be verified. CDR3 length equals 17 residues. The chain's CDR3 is CASSLAVGLAGEETQYF.

The CDR3 reads CASSSLSGIGNEQFF. This chain links TRBV7-9 with TRBJ2-1; TCRdb's assignment of TRBD2 cannot be checked, as there is no DNA. The CDR3 covers 15 residues. In germline, CDR1 is SEHNR, CDR2 FQNEAQ (reference sequence).

CDR3 loop: CASSTRGTSGLSSYEQYF. The V and J genes are TRBV7-2 and TRBJ2-7; the TCRdb call, TRBD2, lacks DNA for checking. Germline CDR1 SGHTA, CDR2 FQGNSA. The CDR3 is made up of 18 amino acids.

The CDR3 sequence is CASTSDGGLYQPQHF. This chain joins TRBV6-1 and TRBJ1-5. Germline V gene data show CDR1 as MNHNS and CDR2 as SASEGT. The CDR3 has 15 residues.

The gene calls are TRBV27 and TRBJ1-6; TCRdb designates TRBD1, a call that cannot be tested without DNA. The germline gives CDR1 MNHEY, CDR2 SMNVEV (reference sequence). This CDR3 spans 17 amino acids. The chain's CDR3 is CASRGTGTDSYNSPLHF.

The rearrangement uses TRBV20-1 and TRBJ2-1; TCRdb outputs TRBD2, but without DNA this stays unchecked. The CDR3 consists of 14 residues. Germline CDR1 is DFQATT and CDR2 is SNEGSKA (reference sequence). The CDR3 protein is CSADGLGERNEQFF.

This CDR3 reads CASASSSGGTGELFF. The rearrangement uses TRBV6-4 and TRBJ2-2; the D gene TCRdb calls, TRBD2, cannot be checked with no DNA. Per germline, CDR1 MRHNA and CDR2 SNTAGT. The length of the CDR3 is 15 residues.

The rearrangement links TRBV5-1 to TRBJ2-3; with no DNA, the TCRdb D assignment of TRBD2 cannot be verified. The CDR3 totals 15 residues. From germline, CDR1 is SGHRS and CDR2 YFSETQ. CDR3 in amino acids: CASSFLAGPTDTQYF. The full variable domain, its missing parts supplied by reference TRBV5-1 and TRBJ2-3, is KAGVTQTPRYLIKTRGQQVTLSCSPISGHRSVSWYQQTPGQGLQFLFEYFSETQRNKGNFPGRFSGRQFSNSRSEMNVSTLELGDSALYLCASSFLAGPTDTQYFGPGTRLTVL.

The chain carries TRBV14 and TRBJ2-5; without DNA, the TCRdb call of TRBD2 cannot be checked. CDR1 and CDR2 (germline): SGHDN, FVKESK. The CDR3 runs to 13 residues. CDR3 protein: CASSQTSGETQYF. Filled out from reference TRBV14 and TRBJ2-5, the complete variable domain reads EAGVTQFPSHSVIEKGQTVTLRCDPISGHDNLYWYRRVMGKEIKFLLHFVKESKQDESGMPNNRFLAERTGGTYSTLKVQPAELEDSGVYFCASSQTSGETQYFGPGTRLLVL.

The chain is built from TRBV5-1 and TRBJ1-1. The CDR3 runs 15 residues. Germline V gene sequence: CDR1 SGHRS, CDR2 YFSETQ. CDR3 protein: CASSLGVHYYTEAFF. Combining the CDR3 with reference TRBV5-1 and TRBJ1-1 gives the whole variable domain KAGVTQTPRYLIKTRGQQVTLSCSPISGHRSVSWYQQTPGQGLQFLFEYFSETQRNKGNFPGRFSGRQFSNSRSEMNVSTLELGDSALYLCASSLGVHYYTEAFFGQGTRLTVV.

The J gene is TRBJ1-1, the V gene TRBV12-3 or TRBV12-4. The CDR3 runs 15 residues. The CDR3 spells CASRSGGLRDTEAFF.

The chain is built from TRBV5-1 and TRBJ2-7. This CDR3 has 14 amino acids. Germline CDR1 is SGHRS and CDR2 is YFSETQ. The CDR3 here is CASSLDGGPYEQYF.

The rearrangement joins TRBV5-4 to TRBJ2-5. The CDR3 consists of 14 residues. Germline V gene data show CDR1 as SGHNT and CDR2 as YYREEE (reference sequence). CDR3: CAMTADPNQETQYF.

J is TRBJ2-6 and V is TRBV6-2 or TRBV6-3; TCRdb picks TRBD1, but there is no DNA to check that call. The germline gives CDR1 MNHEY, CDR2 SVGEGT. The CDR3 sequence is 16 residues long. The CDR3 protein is CASSYPLLSGANVLTF.

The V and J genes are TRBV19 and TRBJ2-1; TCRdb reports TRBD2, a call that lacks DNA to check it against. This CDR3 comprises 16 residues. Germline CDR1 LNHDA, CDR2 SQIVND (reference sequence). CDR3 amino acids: CASSIQAPVPYNEQFF.

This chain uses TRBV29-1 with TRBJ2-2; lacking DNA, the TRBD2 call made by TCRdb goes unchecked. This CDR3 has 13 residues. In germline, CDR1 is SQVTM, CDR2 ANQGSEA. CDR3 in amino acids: CSVIAPNTGELFF.

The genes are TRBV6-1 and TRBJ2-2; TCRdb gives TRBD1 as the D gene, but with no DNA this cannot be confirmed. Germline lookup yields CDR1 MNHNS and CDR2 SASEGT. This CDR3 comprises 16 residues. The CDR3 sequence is CASSPTGQGNTGELFF.

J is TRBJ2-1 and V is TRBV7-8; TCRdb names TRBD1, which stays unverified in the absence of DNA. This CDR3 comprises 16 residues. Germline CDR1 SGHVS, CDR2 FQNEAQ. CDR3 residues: CASSPGGWPILDEQFF.

The CDR3 is CASSLQRPNQETQYF. The rearrangement uses TRBV7-9 and TRBJ2-5; as DNA is missing, the TRBD1 call by TCRdb cannot be tested. The CDR3 runs to 15 residues. CDR1 SEHNR and CDR2 FQNEAQ come from the germline V gene (reference sequence).

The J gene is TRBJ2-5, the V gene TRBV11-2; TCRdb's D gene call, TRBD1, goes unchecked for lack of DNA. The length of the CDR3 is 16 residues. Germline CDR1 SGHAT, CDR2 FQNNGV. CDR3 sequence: CASSPSGQGSQETQYF.

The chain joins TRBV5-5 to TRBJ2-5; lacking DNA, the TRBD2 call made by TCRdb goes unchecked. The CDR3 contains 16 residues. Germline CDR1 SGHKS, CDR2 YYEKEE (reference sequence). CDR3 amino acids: CASSLVVSGVGETQYF.